This T cell receptor beta chain was sequenced during a study of T cell responses to AZD1222 COVID-19 vaccine. General observations from the study: Most donors were white British, females outnumbered males, and clonal diversity was possibly underestimated.

The method was immunoSEQ multiplex PCR; TCRdb's version includes in-frame clones alone and lacks a portion of them. The repertoire has 130,000 to 150,000 clones, approximately 89% of them found once; the top ten carry under 2%. With 9 bases clipped from V and 4 bases from J, the junction kept 4 bases outside the gene matches. Germline V gives CDR1 KGHDR, CDR2 SFDVKD. The CDR3 spans 13 residues. Points on this clone: Its target is not known.

Pooled in the analysis were second doses at about 4 or about 12 weeks. This sample comprised peripheral blood, obtained 28 days after the second AZD1222 dose. The clonotype was recovered from an adult who received the AZD1222 COVID-19 vaccine. The chain has TRBV24-1 and TRBJ2-2; 7 bases agree with TRBD2. In DNA form, the CDR3 reads TGTGCCACCCTCGCGGGGGTCACCGGGGAGCTGTTTTTT. Its protein product is CATLAGVTGELFF.